Sequencing of this T cell receptor (beta chain) was carried out in a study of T cell changes during pregnancy in multiple sclerosis. Sequencing used immunoSEQ multiplex PCR; TCRdb keeps in-frame clones, though not all of them. This sample has 50,000 to 65,000 clones, with 88% found just once. This CDR3 comprises 18 residues. V lost 8 bases and J 2 bases, leaving 22 bases between the germline ends. Germline CDR1 is LGHNA and CDR2 is YSLEER. The source is a female donor with multiple sclerosis, enrolled in a pregnancy study. This material consisted of CD4+ T cells from peripheral blood mononuclear cells, taken in the third trimester of pregnancy. The chain combines TRBV4-3 with TRBJ2-6; TRBD2 might be the D (5 bases). The CDR3 coding sequence is TGCGCCAGCGCCAAGAGGCGTGGGAGAACCACTGGGGCCAACGTCCTGACTTTC. This sequence encodes CASAKRRGRTTGANVLTF.